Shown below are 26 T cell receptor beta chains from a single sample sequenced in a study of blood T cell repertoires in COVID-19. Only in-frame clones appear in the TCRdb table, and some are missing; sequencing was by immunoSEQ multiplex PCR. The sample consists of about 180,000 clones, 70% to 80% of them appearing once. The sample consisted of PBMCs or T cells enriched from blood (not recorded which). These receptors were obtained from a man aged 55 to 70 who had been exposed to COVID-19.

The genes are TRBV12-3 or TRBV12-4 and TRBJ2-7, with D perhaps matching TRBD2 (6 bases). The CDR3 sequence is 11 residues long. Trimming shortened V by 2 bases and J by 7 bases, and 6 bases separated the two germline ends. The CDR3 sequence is CASSLSGEQYF. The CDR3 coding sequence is TGTGCCAGCAGTTTAAGCGGGGAGCAGTACTTC.

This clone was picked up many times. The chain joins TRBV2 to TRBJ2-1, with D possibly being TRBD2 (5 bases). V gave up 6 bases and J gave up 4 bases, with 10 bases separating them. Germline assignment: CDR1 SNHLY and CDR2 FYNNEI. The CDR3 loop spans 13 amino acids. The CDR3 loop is CASSKAEYNEQFF. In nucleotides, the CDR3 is TGTGCCAGCAGCAAAGCGGAGTACAATGAGCAGTTCTTC.

CDR3 loop: CANSGRGLYGYTF. DNA of the CDR3: TGTGCCAATTCCGGGAGGGGCCTCTATGGCTACACCTTC. The chain has TRBV6-5 and TRBJ1-2; perhaps TRBD1 as D (5 bases). The germline V and J ends were trimmed by 10 bases and 4 bases, with 16 bases remaining between them. Per germline, CDR1 MNHEY and CDR2 SVGAGI. This CDR3 contains 13 residues.

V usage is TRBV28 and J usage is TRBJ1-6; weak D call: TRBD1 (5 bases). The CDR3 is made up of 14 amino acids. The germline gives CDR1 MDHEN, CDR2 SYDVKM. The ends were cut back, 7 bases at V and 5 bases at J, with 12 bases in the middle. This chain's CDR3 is CASTTGGNNSPLHF. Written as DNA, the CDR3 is TGTGCCAGCACCACGGGGGGAAATAATTCACCCCTCCACTTT.

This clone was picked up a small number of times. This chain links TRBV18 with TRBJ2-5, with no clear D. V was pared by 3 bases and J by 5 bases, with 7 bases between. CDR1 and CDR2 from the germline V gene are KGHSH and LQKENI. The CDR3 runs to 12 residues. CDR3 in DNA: TGTGCCAGCTCACCCGGTTCGGAGACCCAGTACTTC. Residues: CASSPGSETQYF. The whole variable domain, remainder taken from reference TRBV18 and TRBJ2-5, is NAGVMQNPRHLVRRRGQEARLRCSPMKGHSHVYWYRQLPEEGLKFMVYLQKENIIDESGMPKERFSAEFPKEGPSILRIQQVVRGDSAAYFCASSPGSETQYFGPGTRLLVL.

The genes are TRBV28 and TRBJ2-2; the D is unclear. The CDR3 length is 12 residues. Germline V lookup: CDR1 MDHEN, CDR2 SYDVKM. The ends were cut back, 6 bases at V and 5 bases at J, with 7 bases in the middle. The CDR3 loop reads CASSSTTGELFF. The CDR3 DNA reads TGTGCCAGCAGCAGTACGACCGGGGAGCTGTTTTTT.

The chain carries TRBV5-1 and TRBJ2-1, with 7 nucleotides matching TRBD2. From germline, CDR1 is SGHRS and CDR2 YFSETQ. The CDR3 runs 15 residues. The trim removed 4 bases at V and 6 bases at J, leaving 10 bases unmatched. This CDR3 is CASSLVIGGGNEQFF. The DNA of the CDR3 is TGCGCCAGCAGCCTCGTAATTGGGGGGGGCAATGAGCAGTTCTTC.

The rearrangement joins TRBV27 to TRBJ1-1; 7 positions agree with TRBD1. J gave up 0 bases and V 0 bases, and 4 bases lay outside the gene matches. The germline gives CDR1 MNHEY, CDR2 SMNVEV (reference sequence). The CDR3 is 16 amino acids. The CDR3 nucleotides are TGTGCCAGCAGTTTATCGGGTACAGGGGTGAACACTGAAGCTTTCTTT. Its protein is CASSLSGTGVNTEAFF.

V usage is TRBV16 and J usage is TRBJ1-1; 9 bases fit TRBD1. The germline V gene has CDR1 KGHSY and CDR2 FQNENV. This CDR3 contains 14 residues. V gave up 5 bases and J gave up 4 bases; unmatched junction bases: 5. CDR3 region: CASSIQGAVTEAFF. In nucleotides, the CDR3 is TGTGCCAGCAGCATACAGGGGGCAGTCACTGAAGCTTTCTTT.

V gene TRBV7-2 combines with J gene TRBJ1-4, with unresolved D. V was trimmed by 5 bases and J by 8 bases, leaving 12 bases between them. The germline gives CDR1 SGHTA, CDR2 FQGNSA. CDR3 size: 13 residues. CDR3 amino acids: CASSVSYGEKLFF. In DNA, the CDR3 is TGTGCCAGCAGCGTGTCATACGGGGAAAAACTGTTTTTT. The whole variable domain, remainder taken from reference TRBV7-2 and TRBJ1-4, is GAGVSQSPSNKVTEKGKDVELRCDPISGHTALYWYRQSLGQGLEFLIYFQGNSAPDKSGLPSDRFSAERTGGSVSTLTIQRTQQEDSAVYLCASSVSYGEKLFFGSGTQLSVL.

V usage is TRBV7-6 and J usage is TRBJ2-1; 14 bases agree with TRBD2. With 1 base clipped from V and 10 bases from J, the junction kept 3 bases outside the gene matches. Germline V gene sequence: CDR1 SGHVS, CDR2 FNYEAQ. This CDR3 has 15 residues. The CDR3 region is CASSLVGLAGEEQFF. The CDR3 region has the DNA TGTGCCAGCAGCTTAGTGGGACTAGCGGGAGAAGAGCAGTTCTTC.

CDR3 loop: CASSVEGLAAVSEQYF. The CDR3 DNA reads as TGTGCCAGCAGCGTAGAGGGGCTAGCGGCGGTTAGCGAGCAGTACTTC. V is TRBV9 and J is TRBJ2-7; 7 nucleotides align to TRBD2. The CDR3 is made up of 16 amino acids. Unmatched junction bases numbered 12, after V lost 0 bases and J lost 6 bases. CDR1 and CDR2 (germline): SGDLS, YYNGEE.

CDR3 DNA: TGTGCCAGCAGGGGGATGGGGCCCACTGAAGCTTTCTTT. Residues: CASRGMGPTEAFF. The rearrangement uses TRBV6-5 and TRBJ1-1, with a tentative D call TRBD1 (5 bases). This CDR3 is built from 13 residues. Germline V gene sequence: CDR1 MNHEY, CDR2 SVGAGI. Trimming pared 6 bases from V and 4 bases from J, leaving 12 bases between.

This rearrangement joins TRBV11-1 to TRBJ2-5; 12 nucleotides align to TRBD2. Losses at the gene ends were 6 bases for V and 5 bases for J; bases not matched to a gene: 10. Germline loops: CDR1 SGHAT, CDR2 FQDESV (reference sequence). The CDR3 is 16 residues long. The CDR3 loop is CASSLLAGGRGETQYF. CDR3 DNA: TGTGCCAGCAGTTTGCTAGCGGGAGGGCGAGGGGAGACCCAGTACTTC.

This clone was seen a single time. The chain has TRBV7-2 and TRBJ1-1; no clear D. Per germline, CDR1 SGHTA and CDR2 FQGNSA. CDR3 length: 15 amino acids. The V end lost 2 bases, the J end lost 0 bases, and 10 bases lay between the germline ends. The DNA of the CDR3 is TGTGCCAGCAGCTTAAAGTCTAACCTGAACACTGAAGCTTTCTTT. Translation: CASSLKSNLNTEAFF.

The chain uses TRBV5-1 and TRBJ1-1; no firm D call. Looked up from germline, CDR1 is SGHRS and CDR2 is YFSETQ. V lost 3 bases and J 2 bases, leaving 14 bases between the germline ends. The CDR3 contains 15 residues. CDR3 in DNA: TGCGCCAGCAGCTGGCCGAGGGAGGGAAACACTGAAGCTTTCTTT. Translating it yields CASSWPREGNTEAFF.

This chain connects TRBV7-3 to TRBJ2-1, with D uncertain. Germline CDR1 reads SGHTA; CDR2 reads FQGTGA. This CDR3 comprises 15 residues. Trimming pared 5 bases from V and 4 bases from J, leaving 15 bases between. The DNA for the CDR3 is TGTGCCAGCAGCACCTACAGCATCATATACAATGAGCAGTTCTTC. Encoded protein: CASSTYSIIYNEQFF.

The CDR3 DNA reads as TGTGCCAGCAGCCCTAGGACAGCAAGCTCCTACGAGCAGTACTTC. Its protein product is CASSPRTASSYEQYF. The chain links TRBV11-2 to TRBJ2-7, with a possible D match to TRBD1 (6 bases). Trimming took 5 bases from V and 0 from J, leaving 14 bases between them. CDR1 and CDR2 from the germline V gene are SGHAT and FQNNGV. The CDR3 spans 15 residues.

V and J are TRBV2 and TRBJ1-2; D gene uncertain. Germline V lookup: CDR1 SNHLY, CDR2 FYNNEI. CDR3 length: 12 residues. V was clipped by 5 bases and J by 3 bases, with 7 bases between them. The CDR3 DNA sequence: TGTGCCAGCAGTCCTACGGACTATGGCTACACCTTC. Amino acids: CASSPTDYGYTF. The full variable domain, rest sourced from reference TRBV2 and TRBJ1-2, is EPEVTQTPSHQVTQMGQEVILRCVPISNHLYFYWYRQILGQKVEFLVSFYNNEISEKSEIFDDQFSVERPDGSNFTLKIRSTKLEDSAMYFCASSPTDYGYTFGSGTRLTVV.

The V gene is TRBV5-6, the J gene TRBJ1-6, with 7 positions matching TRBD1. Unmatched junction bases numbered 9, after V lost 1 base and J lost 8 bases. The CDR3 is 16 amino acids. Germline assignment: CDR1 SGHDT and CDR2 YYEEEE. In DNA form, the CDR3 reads TGTGCCAGCAGCTTGTACAGGGGATTAGGGGATTCACCCCTCCACTTT. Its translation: CASSLYRGLGDSPLHF.

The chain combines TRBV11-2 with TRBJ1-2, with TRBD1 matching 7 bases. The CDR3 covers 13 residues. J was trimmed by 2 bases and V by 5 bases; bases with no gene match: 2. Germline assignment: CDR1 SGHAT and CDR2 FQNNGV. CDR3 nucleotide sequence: TGTGCCAGCAGCCGGGACAGAAACTATGGCTACACCTTC. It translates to CASSRDRNYGYTF. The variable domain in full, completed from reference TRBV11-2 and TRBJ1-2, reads EAGVAQSPRYKIIEKRQSVAFWCNPISGHATLYWYQQILGQGPKLLIQFQNNGVVDDSQLPKDRFSAERLKGVDSTLKIQPAKLEDSAVYLCASSRDRNYGYTFGSGTRLTVV.

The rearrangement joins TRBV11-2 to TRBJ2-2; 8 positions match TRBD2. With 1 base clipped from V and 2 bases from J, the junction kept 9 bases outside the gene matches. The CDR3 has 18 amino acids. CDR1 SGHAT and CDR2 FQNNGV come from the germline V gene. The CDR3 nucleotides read TGTGCCAGCAGCTTAGGTCGGCTAGCGGGTACTAACACCGGGGAGCTGTTTTTT. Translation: CASSLGRLAGTNTGELFF.

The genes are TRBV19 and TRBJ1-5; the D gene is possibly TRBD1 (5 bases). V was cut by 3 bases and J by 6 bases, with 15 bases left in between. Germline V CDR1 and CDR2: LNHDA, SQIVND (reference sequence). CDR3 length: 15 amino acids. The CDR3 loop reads CASSIDGTGVQPQHF. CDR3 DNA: TGTGCCAGTAGTATTGATGGGACGGGGGTTCAGCCCCAGCATTTT. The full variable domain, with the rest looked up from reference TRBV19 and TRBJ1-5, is DGGITQSPKYLFRKEGQNVTLSCEQNLNHDAMYWYRQDPGQGLRLIYYSQIVNDFQKGDIAEGYSVSREKKESFPLTVTSAQKNPTAFYLCASSIDGTGVQPQHFGDGTRLSIL.

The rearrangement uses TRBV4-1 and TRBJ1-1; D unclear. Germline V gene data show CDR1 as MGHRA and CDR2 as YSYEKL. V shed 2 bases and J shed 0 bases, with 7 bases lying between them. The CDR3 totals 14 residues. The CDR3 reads CASSQSGMNTEAFF. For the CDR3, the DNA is TGCGCCAGCAGCCAAAGCGGCATGAACACTGAAGCTTTCTTT.

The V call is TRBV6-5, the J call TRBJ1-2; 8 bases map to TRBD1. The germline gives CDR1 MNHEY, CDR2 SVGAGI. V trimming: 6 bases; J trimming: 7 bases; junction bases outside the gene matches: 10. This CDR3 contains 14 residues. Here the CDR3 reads CASSLDRASGGYTF. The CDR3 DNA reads TGTGCCAGCAGCTTGGACAGGGCCTCGGGTGGCTACACCTTC.

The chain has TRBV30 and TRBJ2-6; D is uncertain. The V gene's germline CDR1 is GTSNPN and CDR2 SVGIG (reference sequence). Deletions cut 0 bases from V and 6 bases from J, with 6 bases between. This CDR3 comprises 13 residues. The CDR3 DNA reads TGTGCCTGGAGTGTAGGAGTGGCCAACGTCCTGACTTTC. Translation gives CAWSVGVANVLTF.